Following are 13 T cell receptor beta chains from one sample sequenced in a study of blood T cell repertoires in COVID-19. Produced via immunoSEQ multiplex PCR; TCRdb's table is partial and in-frame only. The data contain about 130,000 clones, 90% of them singletons. Input material: peripheral blood. The source of these receptors is a man aged 50 to 59 with active COVID-19.

The chain has TRBV9 and TRBJ2-1, with 9 bases fitting TRBD1. Germline loops: CDR1 SGDLS, CDR2 YYNGEE. The CDR3 consists of 15 residues. The trim removed 3 bases at V and 7 bases at J, leaving 8 bases unmatched. The CDR3 loop is CASSERDRVLNEQFF. The CDR3 DNA sequence: TGTGCCAGCAGCGAGCGGGACAGGGTATTGAATGAGCAGTTCTTC.

This chain links TRBV5-4 with TRBJ2-1; D not certain. The CDR3 runs to 15 residues. V lost 4 bases to trimming and J lost 6 bases, with 17 bases between them. In germline, CDR1 is SGHNT, CDR2 YYREEE (reference sequence). The DNA of the CDR3 is TGTGCCAGCAGCATTAGCCACGAGATCGGCAATGAGCAGTTCTTC. Translated: CASSISHEIGNEQFF.

V usage is TRBV30 and J usage is TRBJ2-3; TRBD2 matches 10 bases. V was pared by 7 bases and J by 3 bases, with 16 bases of the junction left unmatched. Germline V CDR1 and CDR2: GTSNPN, SVGIG (reference sequence). This CDR3 is built from 17 residues. CDR3 amino acids: CASEGLAGVRSTDTQYF. Written as DNA, the CDR3 is TGTGCCTCCGAGGGTCTAGCGGGAGTTCGGAGTACAGATACGCAGTATTTT.

This chain joins TRBV5-1 and TRBJ2-1, with D possibly matching TRBD2 (6 bases). V lost 0 bases, J lost 8 bases, and 12 bases lay in between. From germline, CDR1 is SGHRS and CDR2 YFSETQ. The CDR3 extends over 14 amino acids. CDR3 region: CASSLAAGMDEQFF. CDR3 coding DNA: TGCGCCAGCAGCTTGGCGGCGGGGATGGATGAGCAGTTCTTC.

The V gene is TRBV18, the J gene TRBJ1-6, with 9 bases fitting TRBD1. The V gene's germline CDR1 is KGHSH and CDR2 LQKENI. V lost 6 bases and J lost 1; bases outside the gene matches: 16. This CDR3 is built from 20 residues. The DNA of the CDR3 is TGTGCCAGCTCGCCCCAGGGACAGGGAGGCTCATTGTCCTATAATTCACCCCTCCACTTT. Translation gives CASSPQGQGGSLSYNSPLHF.

The chain is built from TRBV9 and TRBJ1-2; 7 bases align to TRBD1. Germline V lookup: CDR1 SGDLS, CDR2 YYNGEE. The V gene end was trimmed by 3 bases and the J gene end by 8 bases; junction bases not matched to a gene: 16. This CDR3 is 16 amino acids long. CDR3 bases: TGTGCCAGCAGCGCCGATTTCGCGGGACAGTCTAAAGGCTACACCTTC. This gives the protein CASSADFAGQSKGYTF.

The chain has TRBV18 and TRBJ2-4; 7 bases align to TRBD1. This CDR3 is 16 amino acids long. CDR1 and CDR2 from the germline V gene are KGHSH and LQKENI. Germline trimming cut 3 bases from V and 0 bases from J; bases unmatched to any gene: 5. The CDR3 loop is CASSPRQGIAKNIQYF. CDR3 nucleotide sequence: TGTGCCAGCTCACCGAGACAGGGAATAGCCAAAAACATTCAGTACTTC.

This rearrangement joins TRBV6-5 to TRBJ1-5, with D uncertain. The CDR3 is made up of 15 amino acids. CDR1 is MNHEY and CDR2 is SVGAGI in the germline V gene. The V gene lost 6 bases and the J gene lost 3 bases, with 15 bases spanning the gap. CDR3 sequence (DNA): TGTGCCAGCAGCGATGAAGGAGGTTCCAATCAGCCCCAGCATTTT. Translating gives CASSDEGGSNQPQHF.

This clone appeared a single time. The V gene is TRBV7-8, the J gene TRBJ2-1, with 10 positions matching TRBD2. Trimming cost V 1 base and J 15 bases; bases outside gene matches: 12. In germline, CDR1 is SGHVS, CDR2 FQNEAQ. This CDR3 has 15 residues. The CDR3 sequence is CASSLDFSGRPRAFF. The CDR3, as DNA: TGTGCCAGCAGCTTAGATTTTAGCGGGAGGCCGAGGGCGTTCTTC.

The gene calls are TRBV3-1 (or the pseudogene TRBV3-2) and TRBJ2-3; possibly TRBD2 for D (6 bases). This CDR3 contains 16 residues. Germline CDR1 reads LGHDT; CDR2 reads YNNKEL (reference sequence). Trimming stripped 0 bases from V and 1 base from J, with 11 bases between. The CDR3 loop is CASSQDYQRGTDTQYF. For the CDR3, the DNA is TGTGCCAGCAGCCAAGATTACCAGCGGGGCACAGATACGCAGTATTTT.

This chain uses TRBV3-1 (or the pseudogene TRBV3-2) with TRBJ1-2, with TRBD1 identical over 7 bases. J was trimmed by 14 bases and V by 5 bases; bases with no gene match: 11. CDR3 length: 12 amino acids. Germline-derived CDR1 and CDR2 are LGHDT and YNNKEL (reference sequence). The CDR3, as DNA: TGTGCCAGCAGCGCCCCCGGGACAGTTCTTACCTTC. Protein sequence: CASSAPGTVLTF.

This sequence joins TRBV2 and TRBJ2-6; D might be TRBD1 (5 bases). Trimming removed 6 bases at V and 4 bases at J, with 13 bases between. Germline lookup yields CDR1 SNHLY and CDR2 FYNNEI. The CDR3 has 15 amino acids. The CDR3 here is CASRGRVDGANVLTF. As DNA, the CDR3 is TGTGCCAGCAGAGGCAGGGTGGACGGGGCCAACGTCCTGACTTTC.

This chain joins TRBV2 and TRBJ2-5; a possible D gene is TRBD2 (5 bases). Germline CDR1 SNHLY, CDR2 FYNNEI. V was pared by 6 bases and J by 9 bases, with 14 bases between. CDR3 length: 12 amino acids. The CDR3 DNA sequence: TGTGCCAGCAGCACTGGGGAGCTTGCCCAGTACTTC. It is translated as CASSTGELAQYF.